This T cell receptor (beta chain) emerged from a study of T cells in Graves' hyperthyroidism and ophthalmopathy. Findings and caveats of the study: It was a median around seven months before onset that the model predicted ophthalmopathy.

The definition of stable Graves' hyperthyroidism was no ophthalmopathy progression within 18 months. Diagnosis relied on clinical symptoms, serum thyroxine and TRAb, thyroid ultrasound and orbital computed tomography. PBMCs were derived from about 10 ml fresh peripheral blood. In regard to this clonotype: Its matching antigen is unknown.

V lost 5 bases to trimming and J lost 2 bases; unmatched junction nucleotides: 5. The germline V gene encodes CDR1 SGHNT and CDR2 YENEEA. This CDR3 comprises 14 residues. Using RNA transcripts as the source, TCR beta CDR3 regions were amplified. The HTBI primer set was used in a first-round RT-PCR of the TCR CDR3. MiXCR, run by TCRdb on the multiplex PCR reads, gives a single entry per CDR3 protein. The data contain some 770,000 distinct CDR3 sequences, approximately 16% of them singletons. What was sequenced was blood. The chain has TRBV11-3 and TRBJ1-2; TRBD1 aligns across 7 bases. The sequence was collected from a man aged 18 to 29 with Graves' hyperthyroidism. CDR3 DNA: TGTGCCAGCAGCCCGACGACAGGGAACTATGGCTACACCTTC. It is translated as CASSPTTGNYGYTF.